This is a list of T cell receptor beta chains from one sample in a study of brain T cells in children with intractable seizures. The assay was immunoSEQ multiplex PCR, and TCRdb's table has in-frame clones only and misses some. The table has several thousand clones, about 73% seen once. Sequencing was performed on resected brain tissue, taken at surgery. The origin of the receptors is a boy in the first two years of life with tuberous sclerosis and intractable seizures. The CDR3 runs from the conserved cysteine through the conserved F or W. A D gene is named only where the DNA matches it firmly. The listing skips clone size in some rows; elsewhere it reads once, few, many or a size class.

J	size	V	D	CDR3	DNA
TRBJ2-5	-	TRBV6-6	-	CAIRSYQETQYF	TGTGCCATTAGGTCCTACCAAGAGACCCAGTACTTC
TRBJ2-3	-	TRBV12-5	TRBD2	CASSTSASTDTQYF	TGTGCTAGTTCCACTAGCGCCAGCACAGATACGCAGTATTTT
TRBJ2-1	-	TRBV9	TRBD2	CASSIPSGRANYNEQFF	TGTGCCAGCAGCATCCCTAGCGGGAGGGCCAATTACAATGAGCAGTTCTTC
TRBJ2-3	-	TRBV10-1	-	CASGSSGDRDTQYF	TGCGCCAGCGGCTCATCGGGAGATCGGGATACGCAGTATTTT
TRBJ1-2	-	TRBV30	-	CAWSAPGYTF	TGTGCCTGGAGTGCCCCTGGCTACACCTTC
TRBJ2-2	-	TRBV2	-	CASRQLASNTGELFF	TGTGCCAGCCGCCAGCTAGCGTCGAACACCGGGGAGCTGTTTTTT
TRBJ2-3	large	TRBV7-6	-	CASSLAGRLAF	TGTGCCAGCAGCTTAGCGGGCCGACTTGCATTT
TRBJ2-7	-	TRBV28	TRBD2	CASSLLAGEGIEQYF	TGTGCCAGCAGTTTACTAGCGGGAGAGGGGATCGAGCAGTACTTC
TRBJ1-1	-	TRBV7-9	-	CASSLDTNTEAFF	TGTGCCAGCAGCTTAGACACGAACACTGAAGCTTTCTTT
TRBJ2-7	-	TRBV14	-	CASSPIDRGHTEQYF	TGTGCCAGCAGCCCAATTGACCGGGGACATACCGAGCAGTACTTC
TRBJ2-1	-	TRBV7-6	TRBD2	CASSPQALAAGFNEQFF	TGTGCCAGCAGCCCCCAGGCTCTAGCGGCCGGCTTCAATGAGCAGTTCTTC
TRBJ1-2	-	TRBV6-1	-	CAYRAAYGYTF	TGTGCCTACCGGGCCGCCTATGGCTACACCTTC
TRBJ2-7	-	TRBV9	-	CASSVAPTSEQYF	TGTGCCAGCAGCGTCGCGCCGACCTCTGAGCAGTACTTC
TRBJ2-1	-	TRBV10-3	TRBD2	CAISESSGGLYNEQFF	TGTGCCATCAGTGAGTCGAGCGGGGGCCTCTACAATGAGCAGTTCTTC
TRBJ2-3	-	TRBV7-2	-	CASSLARNTDTQYF	TGTGCCAGCAGCTTAGCGCGGAACACAGATACGCAGTATTTT
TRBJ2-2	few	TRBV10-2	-	CASSDQGTSITGELFF	TGCGCCAGCAGTGATCAGGGAACCAGTATAACCGGGGAGCTGTTTTTT
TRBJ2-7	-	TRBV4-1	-	CASSQGTETYEQYF	TGCGCCAGCAGCCAAGGGACAGAGACCTACGAGCAGTACTTC
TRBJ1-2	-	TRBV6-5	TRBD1	CARGDRGYGYTF	TGTGCCAGAGGGGACAGGGGATATGGCTACACCTTC
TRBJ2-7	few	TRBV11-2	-	CASSLNRPEQYF	TGTGCCAGCAGCTTAAACCGACCTGAGCAGTACTTC
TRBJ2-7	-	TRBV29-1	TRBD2	CSVAGTSGRGGEQYF	TGCAGCGTAGCCGGGACTAGCGGGAGGGGTGGCGAGCAGTACTTC
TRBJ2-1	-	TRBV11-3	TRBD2	CASRTGTSGSSDNEQFF	TGTGCCAGCAGGACCGGAACTAGCGGGAGCTCAGACAATGAGCAGTTCTTC
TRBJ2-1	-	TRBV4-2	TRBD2	CASAQWGLAGGSYNEQFF	TGTGCCAGCGCTCAATGGGGACTAGCGGGGGGGTCCTACAATGAGCAGTTCTTC
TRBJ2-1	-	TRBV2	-	CASRGYAGRMNEQFF	TGTGCCAGCAGGGGTTATGCGGGTCGGATGAATGAGCAGTTCTTC
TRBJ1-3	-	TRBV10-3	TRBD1	CAISESSLPGQGANTIYF	TGTGCCATCAGTGAGTCGTCGCTTCCGGGACAGGGGGCGAACACCATATATTTT
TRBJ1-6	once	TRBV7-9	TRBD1	CASSQGTGFNSPLHF	TGTGCCAGCAGCCAAGGGACAGGCTTTAATTCACCCCTCCACTTT
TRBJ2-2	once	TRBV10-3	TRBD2	CAISGTSAGELFF	TGTGCCATCAGTGGGACTAGCGCCGGGGAGCTGTTTTTT
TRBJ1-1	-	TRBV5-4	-	CASSQVDRVNTEAFF	TGTGCCAGCAGCCAGGTGGATAGGGTGAACACTGAAGCTTTCTTT
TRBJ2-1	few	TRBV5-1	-	CASSPEQGLANEQFF	TGCGCCAGCAGCCCGGAGCAGGGCCTGGCGAATGAGCAGTTCTTC